The 10 T cell receptor beta chains in this list originate from one sample, sequenced in a study of blood T cell repertoires in COVID-19. Data came from immunoSEQ multiplex PCR; TCRdb stores just in-frame clones and leaves some out. The table has about 260,000 clones, nearly 90% seen once. The sequenced sample consisted of peripheral blood. The receptors were sampled from a human donor in a cohort sampled during active COVID-19.

The chain has TRBV5-4 and TRBJ2-7, with 9 bases matching TRBD2. The junction had 12 bases not matched to a gene; V was cut back by 5 bases and J by 0 bases. The CDR3 consists of 17 residues. Germline loops: CDR1 SGHNT, CDR2 YYREEE (reference sequence). The CDR3 coding sequence is TGTGCCAGCAGGTCCTGGGGCGTTAGCGGGAGCTCCTACGAGCAGTACTTC. This sequence encodes CASRSWGVSGSSYEQYF.

This rearrangement joins TRBV9 to TRBJ2-6; D uncertain. From germline, CDR1 is SGDLS and CDR2 YYNGEE. CDR3 length: 14 residues. Trimming pared 3 bases from V and 0 bases from J, leaving 4 bases between. CDR3 sequence reads: CASSAVSGANVLTF. Written as DNA, the CDR3 is TGTGCCAGCAGCGCTGTCTCTGGGGCCAACGTCCTGACTTTC.

This clone was seen only once. V gene TRBV28 combines with J gene TRBJ2-3; D not certain. Germline CDR1 reads MDHEN; CDR2 reads SYDVKM. The CDR3 runs 13 residues. With 8 bases removed from V and 4 bases from J, the gap between germline ends came to 13 bases. CDR3 nucleotide sequence: TGTGCCAGCGGGCAGCCTGCAGCAGATACGCAGTATTTT. As protein: CASGQPAADTQYF.

The chain has TRBV7-2 and TRBJ1-6; 7 positions agree with TRBD1. The CDR3 extends over 15 amino acids. V lost 4 bases, J lost 12 bases, and 12 bases stayed unmatched. Looked up from germline, CDR1 is SGHTA and CDR2 is FQGNSA. The CDR3 nucleotides read TGTGCCAGCAGCTCCAGACAGGGATCAGGAGGACCCCTCCACTTT. Translation: CASSSRQGSGGPLHF.

CDR3 sequence: CASSQGTAGGGYEQYF. As DNA, the CDR3 is TGCGCCAGCAGCCAAGGGACCGCGGGTGGGGGGTACGAGCAGTACTTC. The genes are TRBV4-1 and TRBJ2-7; possibly TRBD2 for D (6 bases). This CDR3 has 16 residues. Trimming took off 1 base at V and 4 bases at J, with 17 bases between the two ends. The V gene's germline CDR1 is MGHRA and CDR2 YSYEKL.

The chain carries TRBV9 and TRBJ1-6, with 7 bases matching TRBD1. The CDR3 covers 15 residues. The V gene end was trimmed by 0 bases and the J gene end by 8 bases; junction bases not matched to a gene: 5. Germline loops: CDR1 SGDLS, CDR2 YYNGEE. The CDR3 loop is CASSVANRGDSPLHF. The CDR3 DNA sequence: TGTGCCAGCAGCGTAGCAAACAGGGGTGATTCACCCCTCCACTTT.

This chain connects TRBV7-9 to TRBJ2-2; tentatively, D is TRBD1 (5 bases). CDR1 and CDR2 from the germline V gene are SEHNR and FQNEAQ (reference sequence). The CDR3 covers 13 residues. With 1 base removed from V and 7 bases from J, the gap between germline ends came to 7 bases. DNA of the CDR3: TGTGCCAGCAGCTTAGAGGGGATCGGGGAGCTGTTTTTT. This encodes CASSLEGIGELFF. Looking up the rest from reference TRBV7-9 and TRBJ2-2 gives the full variable domain: DTGVSQNPRHKITKRGQNVTFRCDPISEHNRLYWYRQTLGQGPEFLTYFQNEAQLEKSRLLSDRFSAERPKGSFSTLEIQRTEQGDSAMYLCASSLEGIGELFFGEGSRLTVL.

CDR3 in DNA: TGTGCCAGCAGTTATGCGGAGGGGGCCCTTGAAGCTTTCTTT. This gives the protein CASSYAEGALEAFF. This chain uses TRBV6-5 with TRBJ1-1; 7 bases fit TRBD1. V lost 3 bases, J lost 7 bases, and 8 bases stayed unmatched. Germline values: CDR1 MNHEY, CDR2 SVGAGI. The CDR3 sequence is 14 residues long.

This chain uses TRBV19 with TRBJ2-7; a weak D match, TRBD1 (6 bases). Germline V CDR1 and CDR2: LNHDA, SQIVND (reference sequence). This CDR3 comprises 15 residues. V was pared by 5 bases and J by 7 bases, with 21 bases between. This chain's CDR3 is CASSYRDKGKGEQYF. The CDR3 region has the DNA TGTGCCAGTAGTTACCGGGACAAGGGAAAAGGGGAGCAGTACTTC.

The chain recombines TRBV27 with TRBJ1-1; D gene unclear. The germline V and J ends were trimmed by 3 bases and 5 bases, with 19 bases remaining between them. Germline V lookup: CDR1 MNHEY, CDR2 SMNVEV (reference sequence). CDR3 length: 16 residues. The CDR3 coding sequence is TGTGCCAGCAGTTTGTACGGTAATGAGAGGATTACTGAAGCTTTCTTT. Translation gives CASSLYGNERITEAFF.